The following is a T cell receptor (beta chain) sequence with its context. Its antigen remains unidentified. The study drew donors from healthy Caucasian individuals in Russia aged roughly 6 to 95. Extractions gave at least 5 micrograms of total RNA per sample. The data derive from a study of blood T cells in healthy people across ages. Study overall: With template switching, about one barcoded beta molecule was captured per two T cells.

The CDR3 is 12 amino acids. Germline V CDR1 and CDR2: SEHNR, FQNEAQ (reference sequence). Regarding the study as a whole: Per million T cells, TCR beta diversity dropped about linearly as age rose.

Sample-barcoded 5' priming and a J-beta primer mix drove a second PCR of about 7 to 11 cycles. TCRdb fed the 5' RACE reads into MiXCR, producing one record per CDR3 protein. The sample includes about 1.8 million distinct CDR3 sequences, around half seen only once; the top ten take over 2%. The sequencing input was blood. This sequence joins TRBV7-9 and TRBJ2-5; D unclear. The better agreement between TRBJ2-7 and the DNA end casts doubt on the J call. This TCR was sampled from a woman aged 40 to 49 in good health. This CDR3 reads CASSFACYEQYF. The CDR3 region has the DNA TGTGCCAGCAGCTTTGCGTGCTACGAGCAGTACTTC.